The present entry profiles one T cell receptor beta chain with its context. Its antigen remains unknown. These data are taken from a study of cytomegalovirus exposure and HLA in healthy donors. Looking at the study overall: The roughly 120 validation repertoires used the same platform as the roughly 610 first-cohort repertoires, a later analysis reported. Study-level points and caveats: The investigators catalogued some 150 TCR beta chains as cytomegalovirus-associated. Reports described diagnosis of cytomegalovirus status by the classifier as highly specific and sensitive.

Profiling relied on immunoSEQ multiplex PCR, and the TCRdb table lists in-frame clones only, not all of them. The table has tens of thousands of clones, approximately 95% seen once. Germline CDR1 is MDHEN and CDR2 is SYDVKM. Trimming stripped 7 bases from V and 0 bases from J, with 12 bases between. The length of the CDR3 is 14 residues. The TCR sequence derives from a woman aged 25 to 45 in good health and CMV-seropositive. J is TRBJ1-2 and V is TRBV28, with D hard to call. Sequencing was performed on PBMCs. Here the CDR3 reads CASTLRITNYGYTF. DNA for the CDR3: TGTGCCAGCACCTTGAGAATTACTAACTATGGCTACACCTTC.